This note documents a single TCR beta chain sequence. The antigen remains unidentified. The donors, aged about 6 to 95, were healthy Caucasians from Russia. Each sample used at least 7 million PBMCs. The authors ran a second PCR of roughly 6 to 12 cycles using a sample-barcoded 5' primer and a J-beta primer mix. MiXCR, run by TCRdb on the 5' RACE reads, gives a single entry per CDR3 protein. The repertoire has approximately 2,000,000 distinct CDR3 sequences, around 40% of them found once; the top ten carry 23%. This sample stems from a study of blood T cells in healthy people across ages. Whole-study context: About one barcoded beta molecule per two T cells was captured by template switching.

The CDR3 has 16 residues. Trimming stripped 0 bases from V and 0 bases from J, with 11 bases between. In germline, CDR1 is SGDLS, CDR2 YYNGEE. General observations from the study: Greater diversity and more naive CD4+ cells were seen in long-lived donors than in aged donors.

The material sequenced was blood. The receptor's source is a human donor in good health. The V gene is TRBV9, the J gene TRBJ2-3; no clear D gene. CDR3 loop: CASSVEAVPSTDTQYF. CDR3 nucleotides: TGTGCCAGCAGCGTAGAGGCGGTACCTAGCACAGATACGCAGTATTTT.